These 22 T cell receptor beta chains originate from one sample sequenced in a study of OX40 agonist ivuxolimab in advanced cancers. This table comes from immunoSEQ multiplex PCR, and its TCRdb copy is limited to in-frame clones, with some not included. The sample records about 20,000 clones, about 83% being singletons. The starting material was CD4+ or CD8+ T cells sorted from blood, obtained in a trial of the OX40 agonist ivuxolimab. The receptor source for this set is an adult with an advanced solid tumor such as melanoma, head and neck, liver or kidney cancer.

This chain links TRBV28 with TRBJ1-5; D gene unclear. Trimming left V 3 bases short and J 0 bases short, with 12 bases between. The CDR3 has 16 residues. CDR1 and CDR2 (germline): MDHEN, SYDVKM. The CDR3 is CASSFRGVYSNQPQHF. The CDR3 bases are TGTGCCAGCAGTTTTCGGGGAGTATATAGCAATCAGCCCCAGCATTTT.

This clone has a single count. V usage is TRBV6-5 and J usage is TRBJ2-1; TRBD1 is a possible D gene (6 bases). Germline V gives CDR1 MNHEY, CDR2 SVGAGI. Trimming removed 5 bases from V and 9 bases from J, with 20 bases in between. This CDR3 region has 15 residues. CDR3 sequence: CASSTQTRGSGEQFF. The CDR3 DNA reads as TGTGCCAGCAGTACCCAGACCAGGGGCAGTGGTGAGCAGTTCTTC.

The chain uses TRBV5-5 and TRBJ1-2; D uncertain. This CDR3 is 15 amino acids long. Germline V lookup: CDR1 SGHKS, CDR2 YYEKEE (reference sequence). V lost 4 bases, J lost 4 bases, and 17 bases lay in between. The CDR3 DNA reads as TGTGCCAGCAGCCCCGGCTCGGTCAGAAGCTATGGCTACACCTTC. Protein sequence: CASSPGSVRSYGYTF. The full variable domain, rest sourced from reference TRBV5-5 and TRBJ1-2, is DAGVTQSPTHLIKTRGQQVTLRCSPISGHKSVSWYQQVLGQGPQFIFQYYEKEERGRGNFPDRFSARQFPNYSSELNVNALLLGDSALYLCASSPGSVRSYGYTFGSGTRLTVV.

The chain links TRBV20-1 to TRBJ1-2; unclear D gene. The CDR3 loop spans 11 amino acids. V lost 3 bases and J lost 8, with 10 bases in between. The germline gives CDR1 DFQATT, CDR2 SNEGSKA (reference sequence). The chain's CDR3 is CSARPPLGYTF. The DNA for the CDR3 is TGCAGTGCTAGGCCGCCCCTAGGCTACACCTTC.

V gene TRBV5-6 combines with J gene TRBJ2-4; D gene uncertain. Deletions cut 0 bases from V and 3 bases from J, with 7 bases between. Per germline, CDR1 SGHDT and CDR2 YYEEEE. There are 14 residues in the CDR3. The CDR3 loop reads CASSLETGKNIQYF. DNA for the CDR3: TGTGCCAGCAGCTTGGAGACGGGCAAAAACATTCAGTACTTC.

The gene calls are TRBV9 and TRBJ1-1, with 7 nucleotides matching TRBD1. Germline trimming cut 0 bases from V and 7 bases from J; bases unmatched to any gene: 6. CDR1 and CDR2 from the germline V gene are SGDLS and YYNGEE. The CDR3 extends over 14 amino acids. The CDR3 sequence: CASSVGDSALEAFF. In nucleotides, the CDR3 is TGTGCCAGCAGCGTAGGGGACAGCGCTCTTGAAGCTTTCTTT. The variable domain in full, completed from reference TRBV9 and TRBJ1-1, reads DSGVTQTPKHLITATGQRVTLRCSPRSGDLSVYWYQQSLDQGLQFLIQYYNGEERAKGNILERFSAQQFPDLHSELNLSSLELGDSALYFCASSVGDSALEAFFGQGTRLTVV.

This chain joins TRBV12-1 and TRBJ2-3; TRBD1 is the table's D call, not checked against the DNA. TRBV12-1 corresponds to a pseudogene. The length of the CDR3 is 13 residues. As DNA, the CDR3 is TGTGCCAGCAGCCCCCCCAACACAGATACGCAGTATTTT. Translating it yields CASSPPNTDTQYF.

This clone turned up a few times. The chain employs TRBV5-1 and TRBJ2-3; tentatively, D is TRBD2 (7 bases). V was clipped by 0 bases and J by 5 bases, with 16 bases between them. This CDR3 has 16 amino acids. Per the germline V gene, CDR1 is SGHRS and CDR2 is YFSETQ. Written as DNA, the CDR3 is TGCGCCAGCAGCTTGGTATCGGGGGGCCTGGGAGATACGCAGTATTTT. Protein: CASSLVSGGLGDTQYF.

V is TRBV28 and J is TRBJ1-1; 10 bases line up with TRBD1. V was pared by 7 bases and J by 4 bases, with 6 bases of the junction left unmatched. The V gene's germline CDR1 is MDHEN and CDR2 SYDVKM. This CDR3 has 14 residues. The CDR3 loop reads CASTSDRGITEAFF. The CDR3 bases are TGTGCCAGCACATCGGACAGGGGGATCACTGAAGCTTTCTTT.

Concerning this clone: The same CDR3 can be traced to other DNA sequences in this sample. The chain carries TRBV5-4 and TRBJ2-7, with unresolved D. Trimming removed 1 base at V and 3 bases at J, with 8 bases between. The CDR3 is made up of 13 amino acids. Germline V gene sequence: CDR1 SGHNT, CDR2 YYREEE (reference sequence). The CDR3 nucleotides are TGTGCCAGCAGCTTGTTCGGTAACTACGAGCAGTACTTC. Protein product: CASSLFGNYEQYF.

V usage is TRBV19 and J usage is TRBJ1-5, with 7 bases aligning to TRBD1. Germline V gene data show CDR1 as LNHDA and CDR2 as SQIVND (reference sequence). CDR3 size: 15 residues. After removal of 4 bases from V and 7 bases from J, the junction contained 10 bases not matched to a gene. CDR3 DNA: TGTGCCAGTAGTAACGACAGGGTTGGGAGACAGCCCCAGCATTTT. It is translated as CASSNDRVGRQPQHF.

This chain uses TRBV27 with TRBJ2-7, with unresolved D. Germline CDR1 MNHEY, CDR2 SMNVEV (reference sequence). The CDR3 consists of 15 residues. Trimming left V 5 bases short and J 0 bases short, with 14 bases between. The CDR3 here is CASSPLSAFSYEQYF. The CDR3, as DNA: TGTGCCAGCAGTCCACTGAGTGCATTCTCCTACGAGCAGTACTTC.

This clone has only a few counts. This sequence joins TRBV7-9 and TRBJ2-5; 8 bases are shared with TRBD1. Germline V gene lookup returns CDR1 SEHNR and CDR2 FQNEAQ (reference sequence). V lost 5 bases and J lost 2; bases outside the gene matches: 7. This CDR3 spans 15 amino acids. CDR3: CASSRPTGGQETQYF. CDR3 nucleotide sequence: TGTGCCAGCAGCCGGCCTACAGGGGGTCAAGAGACCCAGTACTTC. Full variable domain (missing parts from reference TRBV7-9 and TRBJ2-5): DTGVSQNPRHKITKRGQNVTFRCDPISEHNRLYWYRQTLGQGPEFLTYFQNEAQLEKSRLLSDRFSAERPKGSFSTLEIQRTEQGDSAMYLCASSRPTGGQETQYFGPGTRLLVL.

This chain connects TRBV28 to TRBJ2-7; 9 positions match TRBD1. CDR1 and CDR2 (germline): MDHEN, SYDVKM. J lost 4 bases, V lost 5 bases, and 6 bases had no gene match. The CDR3 is made up of 14 amino acids. CDR3 coding DNA: TGTGCCAGCAGTGGTACAGGGGGCTTGTACGAGCAGTACTTC. This codes for CASSGTGGLYEQYF.

This clone has more than one count but fewer than ten. This rearrangement joins TRBV11-2 to TRBJ2-1; D not resolved. This CDR3 has 12 residues. The germline gives CDR1 SGHAT, CDR2 FQNNGV. With 1 base removed from V and 5 bases from J, the gap between germline ends came to 3 bases. Written as DNA, the CDR3 is TGTGCCAGCAGCTTAGCGGACAATGAGCAGTTCTTC. The encoded protein is CASSLADNEQFF.

This clone has only one observation. The chain combines TRBV9 with TRBJ1-3; D remains ambiguous. CDR3 length: 14 residues. Trimming took off 0 bases at V and 0 bases at J, with 4 bases between the two ends. The V gene's germline CDR1 is SGDLS and CDR2 YYNGEE. The CDR3 nucleotides read TGTGCCAGCAGCGTAGTGGACTCTGGAAACACCATATATTTT. Amino acid sequence: CASSVVDSGNTIYF.

This chain links TRBV27 with TRBJ1-2; 7 positions match TRBD1. V was pared by 2 bases and J by 4 bases, with 7 bases of the junction left unmatched. The CDR3 totals 15 residues. Germline CDR1 is MNHEY and CDR2 is SMNVEV (reference sequence). The CDR3 DNA sequence: TGTGCCAGCAGTTTAGGACAGGCCCCCCTCTATGGCTACACCTTC. Protein product: CASSLGQAPLYGYTF.

The rearrangement uses TRBV9 and TRBJ2-7, with D perhaps TRBD1 or TRBD2 (5 bases each). The length of the CDR3 is 15 residues. Between the trimmed V and J ends, which lost 3 bases and 3 bases, there was a span of 16 bases. Per germline, CDR1 SGDLS and CDR2 YYNGEE. CDR3 protein: CASSEWDGRGYEQYF. The CDR3 nucleotides are TGTGCCAGCAGCGAATGGGACGGAAGGGGCTACGAGCAGTACTTC.

J is TRBJ1-2 and V is TRBV19; TRBD1 matches at 8 bases. Germline V gene sequence: CDR1 LNHDA, CDR2 SQIVND (reference sequence). V gave up 8 bases and J gave up 4 bases; unmatched junction bases: 18. This CDR3 is built from 17 residues. CDR3 in amino acids: CASHEARGTGPLYGYTF. The DNA for the CDR3 is TGTGCCAGTCATGAAGCTCGGGGGACAGGCCCCCTCTATGGCTACACCTTC.

The rearrangement uses TRBV5-6 and TRBJ1-5, with D unclear. CDR3 size: 13 residues. CDR1 and CDR2 (germline): SGHDT, YYEEEE. The V end was cut by 1 base, the J end by 3 bases, with 5 bases between. CDR3 nucleotides: TGTGCCAGCAGCTTGCATTCCAATCAGCCCCAGCATTTT. Residues: CASSLHSNQPQHF.

The rearrangement links TRBV7-9 to TRBJ2-3; D gene ambiguous. The CDR3 runs to 17 residues. Per germline, CDR1 SEHNR and CDR2 FQNEAQ (reference sequence). Trimming shortened V by 2 bases and J by 0 bases, and 15 bases separated the two germline ends. The DNA of the CDR3 is TGTGCCAGCAGCTTAAAATTGAAAAGGACCAGCACAGATACGCAGTATTTT. It encodes CASSLKLKRTSTDTQYF.

The J gene is TRBJ1-2, the V gene TRBV7-2; no definite D call. The CDR3 contains 15 residues. Germline assignment: CDR1 SGHTA and CDR2 FQGNSA. The V and J ends lost 1 base and 4 bases respectively, with 13 bases between them. The CDR3 spells CASSLGRMEIYGYTF. The CDR3 DNA follows: TGTGCCAGCAGCTTAGGCAGGATGGAGATCTATGGCTACACCTTC. The full variable domain, completed using reference TRBV7-2 and TRBJ1-2, is GAGVSQSPSNKVTEKGKDVELRCDPISGHTALYWYRQSLGQGLEFLIYFQGNSAPDKSGLPSDRFSAERTGGSVSTLTIQRTQQEDSAVYLCASSLGRMEIYGYTFGSGTRLTVV.